The 20 T cell receptor beta chains presented below share a single source sample, sequenced in a study of neurological immune-mediated disorders. TCRdb independently ran MiXCR on the 5' RACE reads; one entry per CDR3 protein. The profile shows some 60,000 distinct CDR3 sequences, about 2.5% of them singletons. Sample: PBMCs. The origin of the receptors is a man in his fifties with multiple sclerosis.

This clonotype was detected ten times or more. The chain is built from TRBV7-2 and TRBJ2-1; unclear D gene. This CDR3 has 11 amino acids. The V end lost 6 bases, the J end lost 6 bases, and 6 bases lay between the germline ends. Germline assignment: CDR1 SGHTA and CDR2 FQGNSA. The CDR3 loop reads CASRGFNEQFF. For the CDR3, the DNA is TGTGCCAGCAGGGGGTTCAATGAGCAGTTCTTC.

This clonotype was seen ten or more times. This sequence joins TRBV6-2 or TRBV6-3 and TRBJ1-6; D gene ambiguous. This CDR3 comprises 13 residues. Germline CDR1 is MNHEY and CDR2 is SVGEGT. V shed 2 bases and J shed 8 bases, with 7 bases lying between them. The CDR3 DNA reads as TGTGCCAGCAGTTACGACCCGGATTCACCCCTCCACTTT. It specifies CASSYDPDSPLHF.

This clonotype was recorded at least ten times. V gene TRBV4-2 combines with J gene TRBJ2-1; unclear D gene. V lost 4 bases and J 5 bases, leaving 3 bases between the germline ends. The V gene's germline CDR1 is LGHNA and CDR2 YNFKEQ. The CDR3 length is 11 residues. CDR3 coding DNA: TGTGCCAGCAGCCGCAACAATGAGCAGTTCTTC. Its translation: CASSRNNEQFF.

In this sample, this clonotype turned up many times. The rearrangement links TRBV10-3 to TRBJ2-7; TRBD1 matches 7 bases. The CDR3 has 12 residues. With V trimmed by 10 bases and J by 3 bases, 6 bases remained unmatched. Germline V gene sequence: CDR1 ENHRY, CDR2 SYGVKD. The CDR3 loop reads CATSGTDYEQYF. CDR3 DNA: TGTGCCACCTCAGGGACAGACTACGAGCAGTACTTC.

This clonotype was recorded many times. The V and J genes are TRBV12-3 or TRBV12-4 and TRBJ2-1, with TRBD2 as a possible D gene (6 bases). The CDR3 consists of 15 residues. V lost 5 bases and J 5 bases, leaving 16 bases between the germline ends. CDR3 amino acids: CASSPATRRHNEQFF. The CDR3 DNA follows: TGTGCCAGCAGTCCTGCGACTAGGAGGCACAATGAGCAGTTCTTC.

This clonotype has at least ten counts. The V and J genes are TRBV20-1 and TRBJ2-3, with 9 bases matching TRBD1. Trimming at V came to 0 bases and at J to 2 bases, leaving 9 bases not matched to a gene. Per the germline V gene, CDR1 is DFQATT and CDR2 is SNEGSKA (reference sequence). CDR3 length: 17 amino acids. This CDR3 is CSARDITGGSSTDTQYF. The CDR3 DNA sequence: TGCAGTGCTAGAGATATCACAGGGGGCTCGTCCACAGATACGCAGTATTTT.

This clonotype was seen many times. The V gene is TRBV4-3, the J gene TRBJ1-2; D is uncertain. Deletions cut 0 bases from V and 0 bases from J, with 11 bases between. There are 16 residues in the CDR3. Germline V gives CDR1 LGHNA, CDR2 YSLEER. The CDR3 is CASSQERRVANYGYTF. CDR3 sequence (DNA): TGCGCCAGCAGCCAAGAGCGTCGGGTTGCTAACTATGGCTACACCTTC.

This clonotype was detected ten times or more. J is TRBJ1-1 and V is TRBV18; D possibly corresponds to TRBD1 (5 bases). Trimming pared 6 bases from V and 6 bases from J, leaving 8 bases between. The germline CDR1 and CDR2 sequences are KGHSH and LQKENI. The CDR3 sequence is 11 residues long. The CDR3 here is CASSGGAEAFF. The CDR3 bases are TGTGCCAGCTCCGGGGGGGCTGAAGCTTTCTTT. The variable domain in full, with the rest retrieved from reference TRBV18 and TRBJ1-1, is NAGVMQNPRHLVRRRGQEARLRCSPMKGHSHVYWYRQLPEEGLKFMVYLQKENIIDESGMPKERFSAEFPKEGPSILRIQQVVRGDSAAYFCASSGGAEAFFGQGTRLTVV.

At least ten counts were recorded for this clonotype. This CDR3 reads CASSYVRGASETQYF. The CDR3 DNA sequence: TGTGCCAGCAGTTACGTAAGGGGCGCTTCGGAGACCCAGTACTTC. The rearrangement joins TRBV6-6 to TRBJ2-5, with D perhaps TRBD1 (5 bases). V lost 2 bases, J lost 5 bases, and 15 bases lay in between. This CDR3 spans 15 amino acids. Germline V lookup: CDR1 MNHNY, CDR2 SVGAGI (reference sequence).

This clonotype was counted ten times or more. Here the CDR3 DNA reads TGCGCCAGCAGCTTGAGGGACACTGAAGCTTTCTTT. Translating it yields CASSLRDTEAFF. This chain uses TRBV5-1 with TRBJ1-1, with unresolved D. The CDR3 has 12 residues. Trimming cost V 1 base and J 3 bases, with 4 bases left between them. Germline V gene lookup returns CDR1 SGHRS and CDR2 YFSETQ.

At least ten counts were recorded for this clonotype. The chain carries TRBV3-1 and TRBJ2-1; no firm D call. This CDR3 comprises 13 residues. The V end was cut by 0 bases, the J end by 7 bases, with 7 bases between. Germline CDR1 reads LGHDT; CDR2 reads YNNKEL (reference sequence). The DNA for the CDR3 is TGTGCCAGCAGCCAAGAAGGCACTAATGAGCAGTTCTTC. This encodes CASSQEGTNEQFF.

This clonotype was detected ten times or more. This rearrangement joins TRBV20-1 to TRBJ1-4, with D perhaps matching TRBD1 (5 bases). CDR3 length: 14 residues. V lost 3 bases and J lost 1, with 9 bases in between. Germline CDR1 reads DFQATT; CDR2 reads SNEGSKA (reference sequence). CDR3 loop: CSASRGGTNEKLFF. For the CDR3, the DNA is TGCAGTGCTAGTCGGGGGGGAACTAATGAAAAACTGTTTTTT.

Only a few counts were recorded for this clonotype. This rearrangement joins TRBV30 to TRBJ1-3; a possible D gene is TRBD1 (6 bases). V shed 3 bases and J shed 4 bases, with 13 bases lying between them. The CDR3 spans 14 residues. Germline V gene sequence: CDR1 GTSNPN, CDR2 SVGIG (reference sequence). CDR3: CAWSVRGSGNTIYF. The CDR3 nucleotides read TGTGCCTGGAGCGTCAGGGGTTCCGGAAACACCATATATTTT.

This clonotype was seen repeatedly, ten times or more. V usage is TRBV7-2 and J usage is TRBJ2-3, with unresolved D. The germline gives CDR1 SGHTA, CDR2 FQGNSA. The CDR3 totals 13 residues. V was cut by 5 bases and J by 11 bases, with 17 bases left in between. CDR3 residues: CASSRPGPTMQYF. CDR3 DNA: TGTGCCAGCAGCCGTCCGGGTCCCACGATGCAGTATTTT.

There are many counts of this clonotype. V gene TRBV9 combines with J gene TRBJ2-5; D unresolved. Trimming removed 0 bases from V and 7 bases from J, with 10 bases in between. CDR3 size: 13 residues. Germline V gene sequence: CDR1 SGDLS, CDR2 YYNGEE. DNA for the CDR3: TGTGCCAGCAGCGTAGCGCCCGGCGGGACCCAGTACTTC. It yields the protein CASSVAPGGTQYF. The full variable domain, with the rest looked up from reference TRBV9 and TRBJ2-5, is DSGVTQTPKHLITATGQRVTLRCSPRSGDLSVYWYQQSLDQGLQFLIQYYNGEERAKGNILERFSAQQFPDLHSELNLSSLELGDSALYFCASSVAPGGTQYFGPGTRLLVL.

This clonotype was seen ten or more times. The rearrangement links TRBV9 to TRBJ2-1; D is undetermined. Germline CDR1 is SGDLS and CDR2 is YYNGEE. CDR3 length: 15 residues. Between the trimmed V and J ends, which lost 4 bases and 0 bases, there was a span of 11 bases. In DNA, the CDR3 is TGTGCCAGCAGCATGATAGGAGACTCCTACAATGAGCAGTTCTTC. It encodes CASSMIGDSYNEQFF.

This clonotype was found many times. The V call is TRBV20-1, the J call TRBJ2-1; perhaps TRBD2 as D (6 bases). Germline CDR1 and CDR2: DFQATT and SNEGSKA (reference sequence). Trimming stripped 6 bases from V and 0 bases from J, with 18 bases between. This CDR3 region has 16 residues. As DNA, the CDR3 is TGCAGTGCCCTCCATTTGGGGGGTAGCTCCTACAATGAGCAGTTCTTC. Its translation is CSALHLGGSSYNEQFF.

This clonotype was recorded many times. The V gene is TRBV20-1, the J gene TRBJ1-6, with D perhaps TRBD1 (5 bases). Germline V gene lookup returns CDR1 DFQATT and CDR2 SNEGSKA (reference sequence). This CDR3 has 17 residues. The V end lost 0 bases, the J end lost 3 bases, and 15 bases lay between the germline ends. The CDR3 region has the DNA TGCAGTGCTAGAGATCCGAGCCGAGGGGTCTATAATTCACCCCTCCACTTT. It translates to CSARDPSRGVYNSPLHF.

This clonotype was seen repeatedly, ten times or more. The chain joins TRBV7-8 to TRBJ1-2; D is ambiguous. V was trimmed by 5 bases and J by 8 bases, leaving 15 bases between them. CDR1 and CDR2 from the germline V gene are SGHVS and FQNEAQ. The CDR3 loop spans 13 amino acids. In DNA, the CDR3 is TGTGCCAGCAGCGCCGAGCCCGCTTACGGCTACACCTTC. Translated: CASSAEPAYGYTF.

In its sample, this clonotype was seen many times. The chain is built from TRBV10-2 and TRBJ1-1; TRBD1 is a possible D gene (5 bases). The length of the CDR3 is 15 residues. Germline CDR1 is WSHSY and CDR2 is SAAADI. V lost 2 bases to trimming and J lost 4 bases, with 14 bases between them. The CDR3 DNA follows: TGCGCCAGCAGTGAGGTGTGGGGGACGGGCACTGAAGCTTTCTTT. Protein sequence: CASSEVWGTGTEAFF.